The T cell receptor beta chain under discussion was sequenced for a study of type 1 regulatory T cells. Looking at the study overall: T-allo10 is an in vitro-generated, Tr1-enriched CD4 T cell product specific for alloantigen.

From germline, CDR1 is SGHNT and CDR2 YYREEE (reference sequence). V was pared by 2 bases and J by 4 bases, with 5 bases of the junction left unmatched. This CDR3 contains 15 residues. One entry per CDR3 protein results from TCRdb running MiXCR on the reads. Here the sample spans 88,000 or so distinct CDR3 sequences, about 28% being singletons. This chain links TRBV5-4 with TRBJ2-1; 8 bases agree with TRBD1. This receptor was identified in a human donor in good health. Sequenced material: CD4+ T cells, either the whole sample or a sorted fraction (not recorded which). CDR3 DNA: TGTGCCAGCAGCTTACCAGGGGGCGCATACAATGAGCAGTTCTTC. This translates into CASSLPGGAYNEQFF.